These 22 T cell receptor beta chains share one sample of origin, sequenced in a study of blood T cell repertoires in COVID-19. Profiling relied on immunoSEQ multiplex PCR, and the TCRdb table lists in-frame clones only, not all of them. The sample has hundreds of thousands of clones, around 85% seen once. The sequenced material came from peripheral blood. The receptors derive from a human donor in a cohort sampled during active COVID-19.

In its sample, this clone was seen once. The chain has TRBV30 and TRBJ2-6; tentative D call: TRBD1 (6 bases). The CDR3 has 17 amino acids. Looked up from germline, CDR1 is GTSNPN and CDR2 is SVGIG (reference sequence). V shed 4 bases and J shed 0 bases, with 16 bases lying between them. The DNA for the CDR3 is TGTGCCTGGACCGCGACAGGCCTACCCTCTGGGGCCAACGTCCTGACTTTC. Its translation is CAWTATGLPSGANVLTF.

The chain combines TRBV19 with TRBJ2-1; D possibly corresponds to TRBD1 (5 bases). This CDR3 region has 14 residues. Trimming cost V 1 base and J 10 bases, with 14 bases left between them. Germline V gene lookup returns CDR1 LNHDA and CDR2 SQIVND (reference sequence). The CDR3 DNA reads as TGTGCCAGTAGTATAGGCAGGGCTTCTGGGGAGCAGTTCTTC. Protein sequence: CASSIGRASGEQFF.

The genes are TRBV3-1 (or the pseudogene TRBV3-2) and TRBJ2-1; 9 nucleotides match TRBD2. The CDR3 covers 17 residues. Germline V gene lookup returns CDR1 LGHDT and CDR2 YNNKEL (reference sequence). V was clipped by 2 bases and J by 0 bases; unmatched bases: 5. The CDR3 DNA is TGTGCCAGCAGCCAATCTAGCGGGGTCCCCTCCTACAATGAGCAGTTCTTC. Translation: CASSQSSGVPSYNEQFF.

The CDR3 here is CAWSPGQQATNEKLFF. In nucleotides, the CDR3 is TGTGCCTGGAGTCCTGGACAGCAGGCAACTAATGAAAAACTGTTTTTT. V gene TRBV30 combines with J gene TRBJ1-4; possibly TRBD1 for D (6 bases). The CDR3 is 16 residues long. V lost 2 bases and J 0 bases, leaving 13 bases between the germline ends. Germline lookup yields CDR1 GTSNPN and CDR2 SVGIG (reference sequence).

This chain uses TRBV5-6 with TRBJ1-2; 7 nucleotides align to TRBD1. Per germline, CDR1 SGHDT and CDR2 YYEEEE. The CDR3 consists of 14 residues. Trimming cost V 4 bases and J 4 bases; bases outside gene matches: 7. Here the CDR3 DNA reads TGTGCCAGCAGCGGAGGACAGGATTTCTATGGCTACACCTTC. Translating it yields CASSGGQDFYGYTF.

The genes are TRBV11-2 and TRBJ1-5; 8 bases are shared with TRBD1. Germline lookup yields CDR1 SGHAT and CDR2 FQNNGV. With V trimmed by 4 bases and J by 2 bases, 4 bases remained unmatched. This CDR3 contains 15 residues. The CDR3 nucleotides read TGTGCCAGCAGCTCAGGGGGCGGCGGCAATCAGCCCCAGCATTTT. Its protein product is CASSSGGGGNQPQHF.

The rearrangement uses TRBV15 and TRBJ1-4; TRBD1 matches 8 bases. The CDR3 has 17 amino acids. CDR1 and CDR2 from the germline V gene are LNHNV and YYDKDF (reference sequence). V dropped 2 bases and J dropped 0; count of bases not matched to a gene: 5. CDR3 residues: CATSRLDRGPTNEKLFF. The CDR3 DNA is TGTGCCACCAGCAGACTCGACAGGGGCCCAACTAATGAAAAACTGTTTTTT.

V and J are TRBV6-2 or TRBV6-3 and TRBJ2-1; 7 bases match TRBD2. This CDR3 is built from 18 residues. The trim removed 0 bases at V and 2 bases at J, leaving 10 bases unmatched. The germline V gene encodes CDR1 MNHEY and CDR2 SVGEGT. The CDR3 protein is CASSYSSKASGTYNEQFF. In DNA form, the CDR3 reads TGTGCCAGCAGTTACTCGAGTAAGGCTAGCGGAACCTACAATGAGCAGTTCTTC.

This chain connects TRBV3-1 (or the pseudogene TRBV3-2) to TRBJ1-2, with 7 bases that match TRBD1. With V trimmed by 2 bases and J by 4 bases, 7 bases remained unmatched. Germline V gene sequence: CDR1 LGHDT, CDR2 YNNKEL (reference sequence). This CDR3 region has 15 residues. This CDR3 is CASSQSRGTLYGYTF. The CDR3 DNA sequence: TGTGCCAGCAGCCAATCCAGGGGGACACTCTATGGCTACACCTTC.

V usage is TRBV7-9 and J usage is TRBJ1-2, with 7 positions matching TRBD1. Trimming at V came to 5 bases and at J to 6 bases, leaving 18 bases not matched to a gene. This CDR3 is built from 17 residues. Germline V CDR1 and CDR2: SEHNR, FQNEAQ (reference sequence). CDR3 coding DNA: TGTGCCAGCAGCCGGGAGACAGGGTCTAACGCCTTTGATGGCTACACCTTC. This gives the protein CASSRETGSNAFDGYTF.

This clone was counted between two and nine times. Other DNA sequences in the sample encode the same CDR3. The J gene is TRBJ2-1, the V gene TRBV5-4, with 7 bases fitting TRBD2. The trim removed 2 bases at V and 0 bases at J, leaving 5 bases unmatched. CDR3 size: 16 residues. Germline V gene data show CDR1 as SGHNT and CDR2 as YYREEE (reference sequence). The CDR3 region is CASSLAGSSSYNEQFF. The DNA for the CDR3 is TGTGCCAGCAGCTTAGCGGGATCAAGCTCCTACAATGAGCAGTTCTTC.

The V call is TRBV19, the J call TRBJ1-1, with D perhaps matching TRBD1 (5 bases). In germline, CDR1 is LNHDA, CDR2 SQIVND (reference sequence). This CDR3 region has 16 residues. Trimming stripped 4 bases from V and 1 base from J, with 16 bases between. DNA of the CDR3: TGTGCCAGTAGTAAAGTCAGGGAGGGGACGAACACTGAAGCTTTCTTT. Encoded protein: CASSKVREGTNTEAFF.

The chain employs TRBV19 and TRBJ2-3; D perhaps matches TRBD1 (6 bases). Germline V gene data show CDR1 as LNHDA and CDR2 as SQIVND (reference sequence). CDR3 length: 16 amino acids. Between the trimmed V and J ends, which lost 5 bases and 1 base, there was a span of 16 bases. The CDR3 sequence: CASSPKQGAGTDTQYF. In nucleotides, the CDR3 is TGTGCCAGTAGTCCGAAACAGGGTGCGGGCACAGATACGCAGTATTTT.

The rearrangement links TRBV30 to TRBJ2-2; D may be TRBD1 (6 bases). The length of the CDR3 is 13 residues. The V end lost 5 bases, the J end lost 4 bases, and 11 bases lay between the germline ends. Germline V lookup: CDR1 GTSNPN, CDR2 SVGIG (reference sequence). CDR3 loop: CAWSSGVTGELFF. DNA for the CDR3: TGTGCCTGGTCGTCAGGGGTCACCGGGGAGCTGTTTTTT.

CDR3 in amino acids: CASSLGSPAGGTGELFF. As DNA, the CDR3 is TGTGCCAGCAGCTTAGGTTCCCCTGCCGGGGGCACCGGGGAGCTGTTTTTT. The chain recombines TRBV7-8 with TRBJ2-2; D may be TRBD2 (6 bases). Between the trimmed V and J ends, which lost 1 base and 4 bases, there was a span of 16 bases. In germline, CDR1 is SGHVS, CDR2 FQNEAQ. The CDR3 covers 17 residues.

DNA of the CDR3: TGTGCCAGCTCACTACTCGATGAGCAGTTCTTC. Translated: CASSLLDEQFF. The chain is built from TRBV18 and TRBJ2-1; no clear D. The V gene lost 4 bases and the J gene lost 8 bases, with 6 bases spanning the gap. CDR1 KGHSH and CDR2 LQKENI come from the germline V gene. CDR3 length: 11 amino acids.

The chain has TRBV6-1 and TRBJ2-1; tentative D call: TRBD1 (6 bases). The V gene's germline CDR1 is MNHNS and CDR2 SASEGT. V dropped 2 bases and J dropped 8 bases, with 7 bases sitting between them. The CDR3 has 12 residues. CDR3 amino acids: CASSERGYEQFF. The CDR3 DNA sequence: TGTGCCAGCAGTGAAAGGGGGTATGAGCAGTTCTTC.

The CDR3 region has the DNA TGTGCCAGCAGCCAAGTCTCGGGGGATGAGGGTGGCTACACCTTC. This gives the protein CASSQVSGDEGGYTF. The chain has TRBV4-2 and TRBJ1-2, with D possibly TRBD1 on 5 matching bases. V was cut by 1 base and J by 7 bases, with 16 bases left in between. Per germline, CDR1 LGHNA and CDR2 YNFKEQ. CDR3 length: 15 residues.

This clone was seen only once. The chain is built from TRBV19 and TRBJ2-5; 9 nucleotides match TRBD2. The V and J ends lost 7 bases and 4 bases, in that order; junction bases with no gene match: 10. The CDR3 spans 15 residues. Per the germline V gene, CDR1 is LNHDA and CDR2 is SQIVND (reference sequence). The CDR3, as DNA: TGTGCCAGTACCCCAGGGGGACTAGCAGGAGAGACCCAGTACTTC. Protein product: CASTPGGLAGETQYF. The full variable domain, rest sourced from reference TRBV19 and TRBJ2-5, is DGGITQSPKYLFRKEGQNVTLSCEQNLNHDAMYWYRQDPGQGLRLIYYSQIVNDFQKGDIAEGYSVSREKKESFPLTVTSAQKNPTAFYLCASTPGGLAGETQYFGPGTRLLVL.

The J gene is TRBJ1-5, the V gene TRBV18, with D hard to call. V gave up 6 bases and J gave up 2 bases, with 11 bases separating them. CDR3 length: 14 residues. CDR1 and CDR2 (germline): KGHSH, LQKENI. CDR3 sequence reads: CASSIGGGNQPQHF. The CDR3 DNA reads TGTGCCAGCTCGATAGGAGGTGGCAATCAGCCCCAGCATTTT.

This clone has a single count. V is TRBV5-1 and J is TRBJ1-5; D gene unclear. Per germline, CDR1 SGHRS and CDR2 YFSETQ. The germline V and J ends were trimmed by 0 bases and 7 bases, with 11 bases remaining between them. The CDR3 length is 14 residues. The CDR3, as DNA: TGCGCCAGCAGCTTGGGAGGGATAGGGCAGCCCCAGCATTTT. Encoded protein: CASSLGGIGQPQHF.

The rearrangement links TRBV6-5 to TRBJ1-2; 7 bases fit TRBD1. The V gene's germline CDR1 is MNHEY and CDR2 SVGAGI. The CDR3 covers 13 residues. Trimming removed 6 bases from V and 4 bases from J; junction bases left unmatched: 5. As DNA, the CDR3 is TGTGCCAGCAGCTTAGACAGGGTCTATGGCTACACCTTC. This translates into CASSLDRVYGYTF.